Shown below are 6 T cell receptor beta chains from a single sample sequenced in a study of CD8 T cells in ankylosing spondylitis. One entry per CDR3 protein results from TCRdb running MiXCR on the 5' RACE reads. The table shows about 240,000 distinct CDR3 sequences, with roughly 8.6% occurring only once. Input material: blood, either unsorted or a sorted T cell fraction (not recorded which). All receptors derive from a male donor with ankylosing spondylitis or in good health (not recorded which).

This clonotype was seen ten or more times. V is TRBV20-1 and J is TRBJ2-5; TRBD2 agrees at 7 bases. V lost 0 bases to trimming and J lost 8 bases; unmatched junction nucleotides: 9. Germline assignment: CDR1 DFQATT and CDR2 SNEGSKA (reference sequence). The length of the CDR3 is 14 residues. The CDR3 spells CSARDSGLEVTQYF. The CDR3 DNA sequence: TGCAGTGCTAGAGATTCCGGACTAGAGGTCACCCAGTACTTC.

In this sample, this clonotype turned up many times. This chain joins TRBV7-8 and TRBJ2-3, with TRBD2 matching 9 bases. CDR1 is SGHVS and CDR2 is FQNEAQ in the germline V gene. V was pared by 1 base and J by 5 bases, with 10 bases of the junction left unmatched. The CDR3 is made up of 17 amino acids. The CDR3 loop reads CASSLELSSGMVDTQYF. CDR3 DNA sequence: TGTGCCAGCAGCTTAGAGCTGTCTAGCGGGATGGTAGATACGCAGTATTTT.

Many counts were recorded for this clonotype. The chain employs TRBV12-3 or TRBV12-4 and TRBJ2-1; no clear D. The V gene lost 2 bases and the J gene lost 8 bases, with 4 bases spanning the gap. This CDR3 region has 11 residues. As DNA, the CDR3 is TGTGCCAGCAGTTTACACGATGAGCAGTTCTTC. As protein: CASSLHDEQFF.

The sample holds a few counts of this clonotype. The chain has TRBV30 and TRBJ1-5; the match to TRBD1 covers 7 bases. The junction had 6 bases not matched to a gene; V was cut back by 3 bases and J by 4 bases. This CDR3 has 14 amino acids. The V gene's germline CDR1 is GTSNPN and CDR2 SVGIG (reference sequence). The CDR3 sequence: CAWRPPGQNQPQHF. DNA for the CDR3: TGTGCCTGGAGACCCCCGGGACAGAATCAGCCCCAGCATTTT.

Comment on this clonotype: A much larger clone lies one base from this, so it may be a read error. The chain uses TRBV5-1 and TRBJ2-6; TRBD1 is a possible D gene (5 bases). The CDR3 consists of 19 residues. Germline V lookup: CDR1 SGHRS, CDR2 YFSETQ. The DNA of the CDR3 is TGCACCAGCAGCTTGGCAGGGCCACTTATTAGCTCTGGGGCCAACGTCCTGACTTTC. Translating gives CTSSLAGPLISSGANVLTF.

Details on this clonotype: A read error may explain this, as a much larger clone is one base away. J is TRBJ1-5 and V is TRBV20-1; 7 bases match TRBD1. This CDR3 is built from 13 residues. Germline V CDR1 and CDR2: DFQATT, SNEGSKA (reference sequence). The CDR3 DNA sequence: TGCAGTACTAGAGTAACAGGGGCTCAGCCCCAGCATTTT. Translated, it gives CSTRVTGAQPQHF.